This TCR beta chain was found in a study of CD8 T cells in ankylosing spondylitis. Overall study findings and caveats: Apparently characteristic of ankylosing spondylitis blood was a TCR beta motif (under ten highly homologous variants). The clones that were linked to disease were reported to be significantly enriched in matched synovial fluid samples from ankylosing spondylitis patients.

Germline CDR1 is SGHVS and CDR2 is FQNEAQ. The CDR3 extends over 14 amino acids. TCRdb reanalysed the 5' RACE reads using MiXCR and keeps one entry per CDR3 protein. Of approximately 440,000 distinct CDR3 sequences listed, about a sixth were seen once; the top ten hold approximately 1%. A remark on this clonotype: What it recognizes is unknown. Its ends do not fully match the called genes, so a read error is possible.

Input material: blood, either unsorted or a sorted T cell fraction (not recorded which). This chain links TRBV7-8 with TRBJ1-5; no clear D gene. The origin of this receptor is a male donor with ankylosing spondylitis. CDR3 bases: TGTGCCAGCACCTTAGCTTATAGCAATCAGCCCCAGCATTTT. It is translated as CASTLAYSNQPQHF.